The 28 T cell receptor beta chains presented below share a single source sample, sequenced in a study of OX40 agonist ivuxolimab in advanced cancers. Here immunoSEQ multiplex PCR was the method, and the copy in TCRdb shows in-frame clones only, minus some. In the table there are 55,000 to 90,000 clones, approximately 90% of which are singletons. Material: CD4+ or CD8+ T cells sorted from blood, obtained in a trial of the OX40 agonist ivuxolimab. These receptors all come from an adult with an advanced solid tumor such as melanoma, head and neck, liver or kidney cancer.

The chain couples TRBV28 to TRBJ1-2; 9 nucleotides align to TRBD1. Germline V lookup: CDR1 MDHEN, CDR2 SYDVKM. V lost 7 bases and J lost 5; bases outside the gene matches: 11. This CDR3 has 15 residues. The CDR3 protein is CASTTGTGREYGYTF. The CDR3 nucleotides read TGTGCCAGCACGACGGGGACAGGGAGGGAATATGGCTACACCTTC.

This chain joins TRBV5-1 and TRBJ1-5, with D possibly TRBD1 on 5 matching bases. Trimming took 0 bases from V and 2 from J, leaving 9 bases between them. CDR1 is SGHRS and CDR2 is YFSETQ in the germline V gene. CDR3 length equals 15 residues. CDR3 sequence reads: CASSLAGLGNQPQHF. The CDR3 DNA reads as TGCGCCAGCAGCTTGGCGGGGCTTGGCAATCAGCCCCAGCATTTT.

This sequence joins TRBV19 and TRBJ1-5, with unresolved D. The CDR3 consists of 16 residues. The V gene's germline CDR1 is LNHDA and CDR2 SQIVND (reference sequence). V was pared by 11 bases and J by 4 bases, with 24 bases between. CDR3 bases: TGTGCCGGCCCACTTACTGGAACCCGAGGGAATCAGCCCCAGCATTTT. Amino acid sequence: CAGPLTGTRGNQPQHF.

This sequence joins TRBV10-3 and TRBJ2-7, with D uncertain. The CDR3 runs to 13 residues. V was shortened by 2 bases and J by 3 bases, with 8 bases between the two germline ends. Germline CDR1 ENHRY, CDR2 SYGVKD. The CDR3 nucleotides read TGTGCCATCAGTGAGGGTCCGAGCTACGAGCAGTACTTC. Its protein product is CAISEGPSYEQYF.

The chain joins TRBV11-3 to TRBJ2-1, with D uncertain. CDR1 is SGHNT, CDR2 YENEEA, per germline. Trimming stripped 2 bases from V and 0 bases from J, with 14 bases between. The CDR3 sequence is 17 residues long. CDR3 loop: CASSLRSQKNSYNEQFF. The CDR3 DNA reads as TGTGCCAGCAGCTTAAGATCCCAAAAAAACTCCTACAATGAGCAGTTCTTC.

Only a few counts were recorded for this clone. The genes are TRBV11-2 and TRBJ1-2; D ambiguous. V gave up 1 base and J gave up 0 bases, with 12 bases separating them. The CDR3 totals 16 residues. The V gene's germline CDR1 is SGHAT and CDR2 FQNNGV. CDR3 DNA sequence: TGTGCCAGCAGCTTAGCCCCAAGTAGTGCTAACTATGGCTACACCTTC. Translated: CASSLAPSSANYGYTF.

The chain links TRBV2 to TRBJ1-1; tentative D call: TRBD1 (6 bases). Germline values: CDR1 SNHLY, CDR2 FYNNEI. Trimming left V 6 bases short and J 1 base short, with 15 bases between. The CDR3 totals 15 residues. The CDR3 here is CASSQSQTGNTEAFF. For the CDR3, the DNA is TGTGCCAGCAGCCAATCACAGACAGGGAACACTGAAGCTTTCTTT.

The chain carries TRBV6-5 and TRBJ2-3; tentatively, D is TRBD1 (6 bases). Germline CDR1 is MNHEY and CDR2 is SVGAGI. The CDR3 has 14 amino acids. V lost 5 bases and J lost 2, with 11 bases in between. This CDR3 is CASSQGQPTDTQYF. Written as DNA, the CDR3 is TGTGCCAGCAGTCAAGGACAGCCCACAGATACGCAGTATTTT.

J is TRBJ2-3 and V is TRBV28; D may be TRBD2 (5 bases). CDR3 length: 15 amino acids. The germline CDR1 and CDR2 sequences are MDHEN and SYDVKM. V was cut by 4 bases and J by 4 bases, with 15 bases left in between. CDR3 DNA: TGTGCCAGCAGTTCCTGGACGGGAATCCCAGATACGCAGTATTTT. Translated: CASSSWTGIPDTQYF.

The chain links TRBV30 to TRBJ2-2; no definite D call. The CDR3 loop spans 13 amino acids. Germline V gene lookup returns CDR1 GTSNPN and CDR2 SVGIG (reference sequence). V was clipped by 3 bases and J by 6 bases, with 11 bases between them. CDR3 bases: TGTGCCTGGAGCTTCGACTTGGCCGGGGAGCTGTTTTTT. As protein: CAWSFDLAGELFF.

V usage is TRBV5-1 and J usage is TRBJ2-2, with 8 nucleotides matching TRBD1. Per the germline V gene, CDR1 is SGHRS and CDR2 is YFSETQ. The CDR3 runs to 16 residues. J was trimmed by 1 base and V by 2 bases; bases with no gene match: 4. The CDR3 is CASSFDGQGNTGELFF. The CDR3 nucleotides are TGCGCCAGCAGCTTCGACGGACAGGGGAACACCGGGGAGCTGTTTTTT.

The chain recombines TRBV19 with TRBJ1-5; D remains unclear. The germline V and J ends were trimmed by 6 bases and 2 bases, with 11 bases remaining between them. Germline V lookup: CDR1 LNHDA, CDR2 SQIVND (reference sequence). CDR3 size: 14 residues. CDR3 loop: CASRHSWGNQPQHF. DNA of the CDR3: TGTGCCAGTAGGCACTCTTGGGGCAATCAGCCCCAGCATTTT.

A few counts support this clone. The V call is TRBV19, the J call TRBJ2-3; D is possibly TRBD2 (6 bases). The CDR3 runs 16 residues. V was shortened by 5 bases and J by 0 bases, with 15 bases between the two germline ends. The germline CDR1 and CDR2 sequences are LNHDA and SQIVND (reference sequence). CDR3 sequence: CASSGAAGTSTDTQYF. The CDR3 region has the DNA TGTGCCAGTAGTGGGGCGGCGGGGACTAGCACAGATACGCAGTATTTT.

The J gene is TRBJ1-5, the V gene TRBV5-1; 7 bases fit TRBD1. The CDR3 covers 16 residues. Trimming cost V 4 bases and J 4 bases; bases outside gene matches: 11. Germline lookup yields CDR1 SGHRS and CDR2 YFSETQ. The CDR3 DNA reads as TGCGCCAGCAGCCCCGAGGGGGGACAGCAGAATCAGCCCCAGCATTTT. This translates into CASSPEGGQQNQPQHF.

In regard to this clone: This same CDR3 is encoded by further DNA sequences in the sample. V gene TRBV11-2 combines with J gene TRBJ1-6; 7 bases map to TRBD1. This CDR3 spans 15 amino acids. J lost 7 bases, V lost 0 bases, and 3 bases had no gene match. Germline CDR1 is SGHAT and CDR2 is FQNNGV. CDR3 sequence: CASSLEAGGNSPLHF. The DNA for the CDR3 is TGTGCCAGCAGCTTAGAAGCAGGGGGAAATTCACCCCTCCACTTT. The whole variable domain, remainder taken from reference TRBV11-2 and TRBJ1-6, is EAGVAQSPRYKIIEKRQSVAFWCNPISGHATLYWYQQILGQGPKLLIQFQNNGVVDDSQLPKDRFSAERLKGVDSTLKIQPAKLEDSAVYLCASSLEAGGNSPLHFGNGTRLTVT.

The rearrangement uses TRBV9 and TRBJ2-5; D might be TRBD1 (6 bases). The tail of the sequence fits TRBJ2-7 better, so the J call may be wrong. The germline gives CDR1 SGDLS, CDR2 YYNGEE. The CDR3 extends over 15 amino acids. DNA for the CDR3: TGTGCCAGCAGCGACCGGGACAACGGACCCTACGAGCAGTACTTC. Translating it yields CASSDRDNGPYEQYF.

In its sample, this clone was seen once. The genes are TRBV4-1 and TRBJ1-5; D remains unclear. This CDR3 comprises 17 residues. Trimming removed 1 base from V and 5 bases from J, with 18 bases in between. Germline values: CDR1 MGHRA, CDR2 YSYEKL. CDR3 sequence reads: CASSQGVQAGWDQPQHF. CDR3 nucleotides: TGCGCCAGCAGCCAAGGGGTCCAGGCCGGTTGGGATCAGCCCCAGCATTTT.

The V call is TRBV6-1, the J call TRBJ2-3, with a weak D call TRBD2 (6 bases). V dropped 4 bases and J dropped 5 bases, with 13 bases sitting between them. The CDR3 runs to 14 residues. Germline V gene lookup returns CDR1 MNHNS and CDR2 SASEGT. CDR3 nucleotides: TGTGCCAGCAGTGCCCGCGGGGCCGGAGATACGCAGTATTTT. Translating it yields CASSARGAGDTQYF.

A single count supports this clone. The rearrangement links TRBV15 to TRBJ2-5, with D perhaps TRBD2 (6 bases). This CDR3 region has 14 residues. From germline, CDR1 is LNHNV and CDR2 YYDKDF (reference sequence). V dropped 3 bases and J dropped 2 bases, with 10 bases sitting between them. CDR3 DNA sequence: TGTGCCACCAGCAGGGGGGGACCTCAAGAGACCCAGTACTTC. Its protein product is CATSRGGPQETQYF.

This rearrangement joins TRBV6-1 to TRBJ1-5, with D possibly matching TRBD1 (6 bases). Between the trimmed V and J ends, which lost 3 bases and 1 base, there was a span of 10 bases. Germline loops: CDR1 MNHNS, CDR2 SASEGT. The CDR3 is 15 residues long. CDR3 in amino acids: CASSDPRGSNQPQHF. The CDR3 region has the DNA TGTGCCAGCAGTGATCCAAGGGGGAGCAATCAGCCCCAGCATTTT.

This rearrangement joins TRBV5-1 to TRBJ2-6, with D maybe TRBD2 (5 bases). V was trimmed by 3 bases and J by 0 bases, leaving 13 bases between them. The germline V gene encodes CDR1 SGHRS and CDR2 YFSETQ. The CDR3 runs 17 residues. DNA of the CDR3: TGCGCCAGCAGCTCGCCCCGGGGAGTCTCTGGGGCCAACGTCCTGACTTTC. It specifies CASSSPRGVSGANVLTF.

This chain joins TRBV29-1 and TRBJ2-5; D perhaps matches TRBD2 (7 bases). The germline V and J ends were trimmed by 6 bases and 5 bases, with 22 bases remaining between them. The CDR3 covers 15 residues. Germline-derived CDR1 and CDR2 are SQVTM and ANQGSEA. The CDR3 loop is CSVNQAGQGGETQYF. Written as DNA, the CDR3 is TGCAGCGTAAACCAAGCGGGGCAAGGGGGGGAGACCCAGTACTTC.

The V and J genes are TRBV11-1 and TRBJ1-1, with D perhaps matching TRBD1 (6 bases). V lost 4 bases and J lost 1, with 13 bases in between. CDR3 length: 15 residues. Germline lookup yields CDR1 SGHAT and CDR2 FQDESV (reference sequence). The CDR3 is CASSSTGTANTEAFF. As DNA, the CDR3 is TGTGCCAGCAGCTCCACAGGGACTGCGAACACTGAAGCTTTCTTT.

This sequence joins TRBV5-1 and TRBJ2-5; D is unresolved. Trimming took 0 bases from V and 4 from J, leaving 13 bases between them. The germline V gene has CDR1 SGHRS and CDR2 YFSETQ. The CDR3 has 15 amino acids. For the CDR3, the DNA is TGCGCCAGCAGCTTGGCCGCGTCTTCGGGAGAGACCCAGTACTTC. This encodes CASSLAASSGETQYF. Variable domain in full (rest from reference TRBV5-1 and TRBJ2-5): KAGVTQTPRYLIKTRGQQVTLSCSPISGHRSVSWYQQTPGQGLQFLFEYFSETQRNKGNFPGRFSGRQFSNSRSEMNVSTLELGDSALYLCASSLAASSGETQYFGPGTRLLVL.

This clone was counted a single time. The chain has TRBV5-1 and TRBJ2-5; 7 bases fit TRBD1. V gave up 0 bases and J gave up 14 bases; unmatched junction bases: 7. Germline V gene sequence: CDR1 SGHRS, CDR2 YFSETQ. The CDR3 length is 12 residues. CDR3 coding DNA: TGCGCCAGCAGCTTGGACCAGGGGGAAATTTACTTC. This gives the protein CASSLDQGEIYF.

V usage is TRBV10-1 and J usage is TRBJ1-1, with TRBD1 identical over 7 bases. Looked up from germline, CDR1 is WNHNN and CDR2 is SYGVQD (reference sequence). The CDR3 has 13 amino acids. Trimming took 6 bases from V and 5 from J; bases not matched to a gene: 6. The CDR3 loop is CASSALQGTEAFF. As DNA, the CDR3 is TGCGCCAGCAGCGCTTTACAGGGGACTGAAGCTTTCTTT.

V usage is TRBV27 and J usage is TRBJ1-1; D is unclear. V lost 7 bases to trimming and J lost 1 base, with 10 bases between them. The CDR3 contains 13 residues. Germline values: CDR1 MNHEY, CDR2 SMNVEV (reference sequence). This CDR3 reads CASKDDKNTEAFF. Here the CDR3 DNA reads TGTGCCAGCAAGGACGACAAGAACACTGAAGCTTTCTTT.

The V call is TRBV6-1, the J call TRBJ1-4; 7 bases line up with TRBD1. CDR1 and CDR2 (germline): MNHNS, SASEGT. Trimming removed 8 bases from V and 4 bases from J; junction bases left unmatched: 7. The CDR3 has 14 amino acids. The CDR3, as DNA: TGTGCCAGCGGATCCGGGACAGATAATGAAAAACTGTTTTTT. This translates into CASGSGTDNEKLFF.